Given below is one T cell receptor beta chain in context. Seattle participants joined during active infection and were tracked over time. This sample is drawn from a study of blood T cell repertoires in COVID-19. Methods used by the authors: Nucleated cell number was recorded as an estimate derived from reference gene primer amplification. Measured with immunoSEQ multiplex PCR; TCRdb has only the in-frame clones, and not every one. That table furnishes V, J and clone size, whereas the DNA furnished D and trimming. The sample yields 150,000 to 200,000 clones, over 80% seen once. This clonotype originated in a woman aged 60-75 years with COVID-19, enrolled during active disease. Sequencing used peripheral blood.

CDR3 amino acids: CASSLSMSGNTIYF. DNA of the CDR3: TGTGCCAGCAGCTTATCCATGTCCGGAAACACCATATATTTT. The chain employs TRBV7-9 and TRBJ1-3; no clear D. This CDR3 comprises 14 residues. Trimming removed 2 bases at V and 4 bases at J, with 9 bases between. Germline CDR1 and CDR2: SEHNR and FQNEAQ (reference sequence).